A selection of T cell receptor beta chains follows, all from one sample in a study of post-analysis software for immune sequencing data. TCRdb redid the calling of the PCR reads with MiXCR, one entry per CDR3 protein. The sample has 750,000 to 950,000 distinct CDR3 sequences; under 70% are singletons. Sequencing input: blood. The receptors stem from a girl between 10 and 17 years old with multiple sclerosis. Each CDR3 is given without its conserved first and last residue. The size field is filled for only some rows; it gives once, few, many or a size class.

V: TRBV9; size: .; CDR3: ASSLVMASDEQF
V: TRBV5-1; size: .; CDR3: ASSLAADRASYEQY
V: TRBV10-3; size: few; CDR3: AISSQAYEQY
V: TRBV7-8; size: .; CDR3: ASSSEAGPGELF
V: TRBV6-5; size: .; CDR3: ASSHRGIIETQY
V: TRBV20-1; size: few; CDR3: SARDGGRPNTGELF
V: TRBV29-1; size: .; CDR3: SVPKGGRRYGYT
V: TRBV20-1; size: .; CDR3: SAARPIPPGAPPKNIQY
V: TRBV3-1; size: .; CDR3: ASSQEGSGASTDTQY
V: TRBV29-1; size: .; CDR3: SVLIAKNIQY
V: TRBV11-2; size: .; CDR3: AWGYLETQY
V: TRBV4-1; size: once; CDR3: ASSQNQEDNQPQH
V: TRBV3-1; size: .; CDR3: ASSQGTGPEQY
V: TRBV25-1; size: .; CDR3: ASSESAGLVGEYEQY
V: TRBV12-3/TRBV12-4; size: .; CDR3: ASSPPRTGDEQY
V: TRBV30; size: .; CDR3: AWSGGTPNYGYT
V: TRBV20-1; size: .; CDR3: SEGSGSLGFEEQF
V: TRBV12-3/TRBV12-4; size: few; CDR3: ASSFRRSGRVRTDTQY